One and the same sample provided the 32 T cell receptor beta chains below, sequenced in a study. TCRdb re-called the RT-PCR reads with MiXCR, one entry per CDR3 protein. The repertoire holds around 700,000 distinct CDR3 sequences, with approximately 15% as singletons. Sequencing was performed on memory CD4+ T cells from blood. Receptors originate from a female donor in good health, serving as a healthy control.

This sequence joins TRBV5-1 and TRBJ2-1; 10 positions match TRBD2. V was pared by 3 bases and J by 2 bases, with 8 bases of the junction left unmatched. CDR3 length: 17 residues. Looked up from germline, CDR1 is SGHRS and CDR2 is YFSETQ. CDR3 protein: CASSSPAGTSAYNEQFF. The DNA of the CDR3 is TGCGCCAGCAGCTCCCCCGCGGGGACTAGCGCCTACAATGAGCAGTTCTTC. The variable domain in full, completed from reference TRBV5-1 and TRBJ2-1, reads KAGVTQTPRYLIKTRGQQVTLSCSPISGHRSVSWYQQTPGQGLQFLFEYFSETQRNKGNFPGRFSGRQFSNSRSEMNVSTLELGDSALYLCASSSPAGTSAYNEQFFGPGTRLTVL.

The chain couples TRBV6-5 to TRBJ2-1; TRBD2 aligns across 13 bases. J gave up 15 bases and V 5 bases, and 7 bases lay outside the gene matches. The germline V gene has CDR1 MNHEY and CDR2 SVGAGI. This CDR3 is built from 13 residues. The DNA of the CDR3 is TGTGCCAGCAGTAGGACTAGCGGGAGTTTTTGGTTCTTC. Its protein product is CASSRTSGSFWFF.

The chain links TRBV28 to TRBJ1-3, with a possible D match to TRBD1 (6 bases). Germline CDR1 reads MDHEN; CDR2 reads SYDVKM. CDR3 length: 15 amino acids. The ends were cut back, 3 bases at V and 4 bases at J, with 13 bases in the middle. The CDR3 reads CASSFFWTEGNTIYF. In nucleotides, the CDR3 is TGTGCCAGCAGTTTCTTCTGGACAGAAGGAAACACCATATATTTT.

The V gene is TRBV12-3 or TRBV12-4, the J gene TRBJ1-1; D call uncertain. Between the trimmed V and J ends, which lost 1 base and 4 bases, there was a span of 7 bases. The CDR3 has 13 amino acids. The CDR3 sequence: CASSLDWGTEAFF. In DNA form, the CDR3 reads TGTGCCAGCAGTTTAGATTGGGGCACTGAAGCTTTCTTT.

This clonotype has only a few counts. The rearrangement links TRBV30 to TRBJ1-4; TRBD1 aligns across 8 bases. Germline-derived CDR1 and CDR2 are GTSNPN and SVGIG (reference sequence). The CDR3 loop spans 14 amino acids. V trimming: 0 bases; J trimming: 12 bases; junction bases outside the gene matches: 9. CDR3 sequence (DNA): TGTGCCTGGAGTGTGAGGACAGGGCAAAACGAACTGTTTTTT. Its protein is CAWSVRTGQNELFF.

This clonotype was counted ten times or more. The chain combines TRBV7-3 with TRBJ2-3, with 7 bases identical to TRBD2. Germline CDR1 and CDR2: SGHTA and FQGTGA. V shed 2 bases and J 6 bases; nucleotides not matched to a gene: 11. This CDR3 comprises 16 residues. The CDR3 bases are TGTGCCAGCAGCTTATCGGCGACTAGCTGGGTCGATACGCAGTATTTT. Protein: CASSLSATSWVDTQYF. Drawing the rest from reference TRBV7-3 and TRBJ2-3, the complete variable domain is GAGVSQTPSNKVTEKGKYVELRCDPISGHTALYWYRQSLGQGPEFLIYFQGTGAADDSGLPNDRFFAVRPEGSVSTLKIQRTERGDSAVYLCASSLSATSWVDTQYFGPGTRLTVL.

Written as DNA, the CDR3 is TGCGCCAGCAGCTCGCCGACTAGCGGGGGGGGCGTGGATACGCAGTATTTT. Translated: CASSSPTSGGGVDTQYF. J is TRBJ2-3 and V is TRBV5-1; TRBD2 agrees at 14 bases. Per germline, CDR1 SGHRS and CDR2 YFSETQ. The CDR3 runs 17 residues. After removal of 3 bases from V and 6 bases from J, the junction contained 9 bases not matched to a gene.

This clonotype was observed many times. The V call is TRBV12-3 or TRBV12-4, the J call TRBJ2-1, with 7 bases identical to TRBD1. After removal of 6 bases from V and 9 bases from J, the junction contained 11 bases not matched to a gene. The CDR3 covers 14 residues. The CDR3 reads CASRALGTAPEQFF. CDR3 in DNA: TGTGCCAGCAGGGCTCTGGGGACAGCTCCTGAGCAGTTCTTC.

This clonotype was detected many times. The gene calls are TRBV20-1 and TRBJ2-1, with TRBD2 matching 8 bases. Germline V gives CDR1 DFQATT, CDR2 SNEGSKA (reference sequence). The CDR3 contains 16 residues. V shed 5 bases, J shed 8 bases, and the junction held 17 bases outside the gene matches. The CDR3: CSAHSPGLGGGDEQFF. CDR3 nucleotide sequence: TGCAGTGCTCACAGCCCGGGACTAGGGGGGGGGGATGAGCAGTTCTTC.

This clonotype was seen a handful of times. The rearrangement uses TRBV5-1 and TRBJ1-1; 10 nucleotides align to TRBD1. Trimming took 4 bases from V and 5 from J; bases not matched to a gene: 2. Germline-derived CDR1 and CDR2 are SGHRS and YFSETQ. The CDR3 is 13 amino acids. CDR3 in DNA: TGCGCCAGCAGCGTGGGACAGGGGACTGAAGCTTTCTTT. It is translated as CASSVGQGTEAFF.

This clonotype has a handful of counts. This sequence joins TRBV20-1 and TRBJ2-7, with D possibly being TRBD1 or TRBD2 (5 bases each). There are 13 residues in the CDR3. Between the trimmed V and J ends, which lost 7 bases and 0 bases, there was a span of 13 bases. From germline, CDR1 is DFQATT and CDR2 SNEGSKA (reference sequence). CDR3 sequence reads: CSGSPGPSYEQYF. The CDR3 coding sequence is TGCAGTGGTTCTCCGGGACCCTCCTACGAGCAGTACTTC.

This clonotype was counted at least ten times. The V call is TRBV5-1, the J call TRBJ2-1, with TRBD2 as a possible D gene (5 bases). Germline loops: CDR1 SGHRS, CDR2 YFSETQ. CDR3 length: 14 amino acids. V lost 0 bases and J 5 bases, leaving 9 bases between the germline ends. For the CDR3, the DNA is TGCGCCAGCAGCTTGGGCCCGGGGAACAATGAGCAGTTCTTC. This gives the protein CASSLGPGNNEQFF.

This clonotype was picked up many times. The genes are TRBV20-1 and TRBJ2-7; 7 bases are a match to TRBD2. The CDR3 sequence is 15 residues long. The V gene end was trimmed by 2 bases and the J gene end by 5 bases; junction bases not matched to a gene: 12. CDR1 and CDR2 (germline): DFQATT, SNEGSKA (reference sequence). CDR3 bases: TGCAGTGCTAGAACCCGACTAGCCGCCGTGAACGAGCAGTACTTC. It yields the protein CSARTRLAAVNEQYF.

The rearrangement uses TRBV5-1 and TRBJ2-2, with 8 bases matching TRBD1. Germline CDR1 is SGHRS and CDR2 is YFSETQ. The V gene end was trimmed by 5 bases and the J gene end by 0 bases; junction bases not matched to a gene: 9. CDR3 size: 17 residues. The CDR3 region has the DNA TGCGCCAGCAGTTTGACAGGGGCGTTCTCGAACACCGGGGAGCTGTTTTTT. Its protein product is CASSLTGAFSNTGELFF.

This clonotype was seen many times. The rearrangement joins TRBV6-1 to TRBJ2-3; the match to TRBD2 covers 8 bases. V was clipped by 5 bases and J by 4 bases; unmatched bases: 14. CDR3 size: 17 residues. CDR1 is MNHNS, CDR2 SASEGT, per germline. The CDR3 loop reads CASSRQNGGAGSDTQYF. Written as DNA, the CDR3 is TGTGCCAGCAGTCGACAAAACGGGGGGGCCGGATCAGATACGCAGTATTTT.

V is TRBV5-6 and J is TRBJ1-1, with a possible D match to TRBD1 (5 bases). The V end was cut by 5 bases, the J end by 4 bases, with 12 bases between. The CDR3 loop spans 13 amino acids. Germline CDR1 and CDR2: SGHDT and YYEEEE. CDR3 DNA sequence: TGTGCCAGCAGAAGGACGGGGCCCACTGAAGCTTTCTTT. Translation: CASRRTGPTEAFF.

This clonotype was detected many times. The chain combines TRBV20-1 with TRBJ2-1; TRBD2 is a possible D gene (6 bases). CDR1 is DFQATT, CDR2 SNEGSKA, per germline (reference sequence). The CDR3 sequence is 14 residues long. The V gene lost 0 bases and the J gene lost 8 bases, with 14 bases spanning the gap. The CDR3 reads CSARDPLLADEQFF. In DNA, the CDR3 is TGCAGTGCTAGAGACCCTCTTTTAGCGGATGAGCAGTTCTTC.

This clonotype has at least ten counts. The rearrangement joins TRBV11-1 to TRBJ2-1, with 9 bases matching TRBD2. Germline V gene data show CDR1 as SGHAT and CDR2 as FQDESV (reference sequence). This CDR3 is 14 amino acids long. The ends lost 4 bases at V and 10 bases at J; junction bases unmatched: 8. The CDR3 region has the DNA TGTGCCAGCAGCTACGGGACTAGCAAGGAAGAGCAGTTCTTC. Translated, it gives CASSYGTSKEEQFF.

In DNA, the CDR3 is TGTGCCAGCAGTTTCCGGCCTAATCAGCCCCAGCATTTT. Its protein product is CASSFRPNQPQHF. J is TRBJ1-5 and V is TRBV27; no clear D gene. This CDR3 has 13 residues. Germline CDR1 and CDR2: MNHEY and SMNVEV (reference sequence). The V and J ends lost 3 bases and 4 bases respectively, with 7 bases between them.

This rearrangement joins TRBV7-9 to TRBJ1-4, with D unresolved. The CDR3 is 15 amino acids. Trimming removed 0 bases from V and 5 bases from J, with 10 bases in between. The V gene's germline CDR1 is SEHNR and CDR2 FQNEAQ (reference sequence). Written as DNA, the CDR3 is TGTGCCAGCAGCTTAGCTTTGGACGGCAATGAAAAACTGTTTTTT. Translating gives CASSLALDGNEKLFF.

This clonotype showed up many times. The rearrangement uses TRBV20-1 and TRBJ1-6; tentative D call: TRBD1 (5 bases). Germline lookup yields CDR1 DFQATT and CDR2 SNEGSKA (reference sequence). The germline V and J ends were trimmed by 3 bases and 13 bases, with 25 bases remaining between them. CDR3 length equals 16 residues. DNA for the CDR3: TGCAGTGCTAGCCCCGGGGTCGGGGACCCAGAGCGTCCCCTCCACTTT. This sequence encodes CSASPGVGDPERPLHF.

This clonotype was detected only a few times. The chain couples TRBV7-6 to TRBJ2-1, with TRBD2 matching 10 bases. The J segment lost 6 bases and the V segment lost 1 base, leaving 9 bases of the junction unmatched. Germline CDR1 SGHVS, CDR2 FNYEAQ. The length of the CDR3 is 17 residues. This CDR3 reads CASSLEASGSGGNEQFF. The CDR3, as DNA: TGTGCCAGCAGCTTAGAGGCTAGCGGGAGTGGAGGCAATGAGCAGTTCTTC.

This clonotype has a count of ten or more. The chain has TRBV4-1 and TRBJ1-4; D gene unclear. The V gene's germline CDR1 is MGHRA and CDR2 YSYEKL. Trimming left V 6 bases short and J 0 bases short, with 11 bases between. The CDR3 is 15 residues long. DNA of the CDR3: TGCGCCAGCAGGAACGGAGGTTCAACTAATGAAAAACTGTTTTTT. This translates into CASRNGGSTNEKLFF.

Only a few counts were recorded for this clonotype. V gene TRBV11-2 combines with J gene TRBJ2-2; 8 nucleotides line up with TRBD2. CDR1 is SGHAT, CDR2 FQNNGV, per germline. J was trimmed by 4 bases and V by 4 bases; bases with no gene match: 5. The CDR3 length is 15 residues. The CDR3 here is CASSSPSGPTGELFF. DNA of the CDR3: TGTGCCAGCAGCTCCCCTAGCGGGCCCACCGGGGAGCTGTTTTTT.

V is TRBV7-9 and J is TRBJ1-1, with D uncertain. Trimming stripped 2 bases from V and 0 bases from J, with 10 bases between. Germline lookup yields CDR1 SEHNR and CDR2 FQNEAQ (reference sequence). The CDR3 covers 15 residues. Here the CDR3 DNA reads TGTGCCAGCAGCTTAACGTCAAGGATGAACACTGAAGCTTTCTTT. This codes for CASSLTSRMNTEAFF.

This clonotype was counted between two and nine times. This chain connects TRBV5-5 to TRBJ1-5; TRBD1 matches at 8 bases. CDR3 size: 17 residues. The trim removed 4 bases at V and 0 bases at J, leaving 9 bases unmatched. CDR1 and CDR2 (germline): SGHKS, YYEKEE (reference sequence). CDR3 sequence (DNA): TGTGCCAGCAGCCCGGAGCAGGGGGCTTATAGCAATCAGCCCCAGCATTTT. Its translation: CASSPEQGAYSNQPQHF.

This clonotype was seen only a few times. This rearrangement joins TRBV6-4 to TRBJ1-2; D unresolved. Germline CDR1 and CDR2: MRHNA and SNTAGT. V lost 3 bases to trimming and J lost 7 bases, with 15 bases between them. This CDR3 contains 14 residues. Here the CDR3 reads CASSDGRLRCGYTF. In DNA form, the CDR3 reads TGTGCCAGCAGTGATGGACGGCTGCGTTGTGGCTACACCTTC.

The gene calls are TRBV6-1 and TRBJ1-1; D remains unclear. Trimming left V 6 bases short and J 1 base short, with 12 bases between. Germline V gene sequence: CDR1 MNHNS, CDR2 SASEGT. CDR3 length: 14 amino acids. DNA for the CDR3: TGTGCCAGCAGAACCCCGTGGGAGAACACTGAAGCTTTCTTT. It translates to CASRTPWENTEAFF.

The rearrangement uses TRBV5-1 and TRBJ2-2; 9 nucleotides line up with TRBD2. Germline-derived CDR1 and CDR2 are SGHRS and YFSETQ. Trimming took 7 bases from V and 5 from J; bases not matched to a gene: 6. This CDR3 comprises 14 residues. DNA for the CDR3: TGCGCCAGCTTTACCACTAGCGGGACCGGGGAGCTGTTTTTT. The encoded protein is CASFTTSGTGELFF.

The rearrangement uses TRBV7-2 and TRBJ1-3; no definite D call. The CDR3 is made up of 14 amino acids. V lost 3 bases, J lost 0 bases, and 6 bases lay in between. Germline V lookup: CDR1 SGHTA, CDR2 FQGNSA. CDR3 sequence reads: CASSFSRSGNTIYF. CDR3 DNA sequence: TGTGCCAGCAGCTTCTCTCGCTCTGGAAACACCATATATTTT.

This clonotype was counted many times. The V gene is TRBV20-1, the J gene TRBJ2-5; maybe TRBD1 (5 bases). The CDR3 length is 13 residues. The germline CDR1 and CDR2 sequences are DFQATT and SNEGSKA (reference sequence). Trimming left V 1 base short and J 7 bases short, with 13 bases between. CDR3 region: CSARASGLGTQYF. The CDR3 nucleotides are TGCAGTGCTAGAGCATCAGGGCTCGGGACCCAGTACTTC.

The chain couples TRBV7-9 to TRBJ1-3; D is unresolved. CDR1 SEHNR and CDR2 FQNEAQ come from the germline V gene (reference sequence). Trimming took 4 bases from V and 2 from J, leaving 9 bases between them. CDR3 length equals 14 residues. CDR3 in amino acids: CASSSLSTGNTIYF. The CDR3 DNA reads TGTGCCAGCAGCTCCCTGTCTACTGGAAACACCATATATTTT.